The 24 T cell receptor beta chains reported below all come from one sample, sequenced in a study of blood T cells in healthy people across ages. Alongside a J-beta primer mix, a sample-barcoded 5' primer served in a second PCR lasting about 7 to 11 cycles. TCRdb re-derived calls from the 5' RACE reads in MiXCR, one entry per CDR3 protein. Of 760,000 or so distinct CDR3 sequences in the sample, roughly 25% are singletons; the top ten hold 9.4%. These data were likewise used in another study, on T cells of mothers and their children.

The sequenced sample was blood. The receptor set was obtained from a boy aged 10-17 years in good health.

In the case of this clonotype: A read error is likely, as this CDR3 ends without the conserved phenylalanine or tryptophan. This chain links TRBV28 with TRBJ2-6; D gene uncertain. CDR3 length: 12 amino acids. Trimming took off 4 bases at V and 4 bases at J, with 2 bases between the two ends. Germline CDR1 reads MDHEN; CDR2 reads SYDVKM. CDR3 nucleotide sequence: TGTGCCAGCAGTTCCGGGGCCAACGTCCTGACTCTC. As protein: CASSSGANVLTL.

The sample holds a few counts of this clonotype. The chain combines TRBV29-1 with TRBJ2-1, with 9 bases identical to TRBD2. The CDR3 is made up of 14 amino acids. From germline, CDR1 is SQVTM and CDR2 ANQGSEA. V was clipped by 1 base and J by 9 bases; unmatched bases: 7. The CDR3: CSVEGREGLGEQFF. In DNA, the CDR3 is TGCAGCGTTGAAGGGCGGGAGGGCCTCGGTGAGCAGTTCTTC.

The CDR3 region has the DNA TGTGCCAGCAGTTCACCACGGTTAGGGGTGGCAAACTATGGCTACACCTTC. Amino acids: CASSSPRLGVANYGYTF. J is TRBJ1-2 and V is TRBV28; D possibly corresponds to TRBD1 (5 bases). The CDR3 runs to 17 residues. The ends were cut back, 4 bases at V and 2 bases at J, with 20 bases in the middle. Germline V gene lookup returns CDR1 MDHEN and CDR2 SYDVKM.

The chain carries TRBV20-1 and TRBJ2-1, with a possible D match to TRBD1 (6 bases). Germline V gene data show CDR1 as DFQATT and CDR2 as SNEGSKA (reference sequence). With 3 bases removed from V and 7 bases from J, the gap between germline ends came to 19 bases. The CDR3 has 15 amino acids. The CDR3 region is CSASATGRSRNEQFF. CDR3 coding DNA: TGCAGTGCTAGCGCTACAGGGCGTAGTAGAAATGAGCAGTTCTTC.

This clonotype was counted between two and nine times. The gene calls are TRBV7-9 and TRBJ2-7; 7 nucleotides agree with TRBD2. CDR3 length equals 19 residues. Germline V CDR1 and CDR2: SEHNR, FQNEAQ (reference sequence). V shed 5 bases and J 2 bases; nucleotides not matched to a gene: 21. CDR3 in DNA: TGTGCCAGCAGCGTATCGTCGGACCTAGCGGCGGGAGTCCCCTACGAGCAGTACTTC. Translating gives CASSVSSDLAAGVPYEQYF.

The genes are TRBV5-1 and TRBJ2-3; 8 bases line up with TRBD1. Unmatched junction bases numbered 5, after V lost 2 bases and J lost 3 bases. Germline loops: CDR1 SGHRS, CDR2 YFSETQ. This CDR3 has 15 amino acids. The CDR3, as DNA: TGCGCCAGCAGCTTTCACAGGGGGAAGACAGATACGCAGTATTTT. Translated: CASSFHRGKTDTQYF. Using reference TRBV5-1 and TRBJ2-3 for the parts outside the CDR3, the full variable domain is KAGVTQTPRYLIKTRGQQVTLSCSPISGHRSVSWYQQTPGQGLQFLFEYFSETQRNKGNFPGRFSGRQFSNSRSEMNVSTLELGDSALYLCASSFHRGKTDTQYFGPGTRLTVL.

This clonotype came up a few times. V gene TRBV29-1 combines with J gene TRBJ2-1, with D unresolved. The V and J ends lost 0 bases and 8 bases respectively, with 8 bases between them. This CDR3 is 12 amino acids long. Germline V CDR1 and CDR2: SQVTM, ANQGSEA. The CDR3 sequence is CSVEENDDEQFF. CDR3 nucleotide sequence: TGCAGCGTTGAAGAAAACGATGATGAGCAGTTCTTC.

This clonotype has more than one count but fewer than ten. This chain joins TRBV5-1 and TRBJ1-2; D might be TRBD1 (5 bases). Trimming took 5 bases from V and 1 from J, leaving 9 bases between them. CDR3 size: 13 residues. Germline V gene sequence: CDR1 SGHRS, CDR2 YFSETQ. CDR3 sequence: CASRVGDNYGYTF. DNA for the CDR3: TGCGCCAGCAGGGTAGGGGATAACTATGGCTACACCTTC.

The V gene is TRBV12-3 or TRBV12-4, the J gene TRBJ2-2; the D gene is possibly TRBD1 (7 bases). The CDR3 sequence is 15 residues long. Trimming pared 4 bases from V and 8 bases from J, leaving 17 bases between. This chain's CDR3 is CASSSRQGGAGELFF. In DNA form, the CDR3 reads TGTGCCAGCAGTTCCAGACAGGGAGGTGCTGGGGAGCTGTTTTTT.

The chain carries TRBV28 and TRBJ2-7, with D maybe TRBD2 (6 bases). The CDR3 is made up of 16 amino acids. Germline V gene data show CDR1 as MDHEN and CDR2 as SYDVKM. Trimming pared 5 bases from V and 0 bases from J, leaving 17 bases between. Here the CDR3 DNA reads TGTGCCAGCAGTCCTCACGACGGGGGAGCCTCCTACGAGCAGTACTTC. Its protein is CASSPHDGGASYEQYF.

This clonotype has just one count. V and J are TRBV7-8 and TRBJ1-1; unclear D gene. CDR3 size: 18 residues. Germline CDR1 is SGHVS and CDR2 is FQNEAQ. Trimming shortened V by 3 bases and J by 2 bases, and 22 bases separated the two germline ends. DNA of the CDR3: TGTGCCAGCAGCTTGAATTCGGTTCAGGCATTTGATAACACTGAAGCTTTCTTT. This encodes CASSLNSVQAFDNTEAFF.

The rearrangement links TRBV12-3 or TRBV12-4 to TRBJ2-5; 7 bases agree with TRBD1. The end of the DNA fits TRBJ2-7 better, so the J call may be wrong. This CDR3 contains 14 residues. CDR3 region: CASSKDRVWYEQYF. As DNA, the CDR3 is TGTGCCAGCAGCAAAGACAGGGTTTGGTACGAGCAGTACTTC.

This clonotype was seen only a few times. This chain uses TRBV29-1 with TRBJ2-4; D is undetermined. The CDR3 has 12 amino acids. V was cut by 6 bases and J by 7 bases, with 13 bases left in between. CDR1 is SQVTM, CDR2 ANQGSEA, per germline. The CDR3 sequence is CSVIDGFNIQYF. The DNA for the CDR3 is TGCAGCGTGATAGACGGTTTCAACATTCAGTACTTC.

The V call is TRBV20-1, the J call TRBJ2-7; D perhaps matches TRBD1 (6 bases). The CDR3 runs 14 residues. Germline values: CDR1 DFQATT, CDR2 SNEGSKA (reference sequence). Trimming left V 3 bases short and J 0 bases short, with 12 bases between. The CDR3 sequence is CSASLGRGSYEQYF. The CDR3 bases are TGCAGTGCTAGTCTGGGCAGGGGCTCCTACGAGCAGTACTTC.

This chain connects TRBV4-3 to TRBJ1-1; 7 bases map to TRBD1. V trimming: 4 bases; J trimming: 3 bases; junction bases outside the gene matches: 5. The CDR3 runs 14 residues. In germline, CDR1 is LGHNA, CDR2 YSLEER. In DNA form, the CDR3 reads TGCGCCAGCAGCCGAACTACAGGGGACACTGAAGCTTTCTTT. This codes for CASSRTTGDTEAFF.

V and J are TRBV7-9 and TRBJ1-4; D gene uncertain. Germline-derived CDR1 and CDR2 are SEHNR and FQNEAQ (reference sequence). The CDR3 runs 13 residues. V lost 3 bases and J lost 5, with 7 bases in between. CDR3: CASSFPKNEKLFF. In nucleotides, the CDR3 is TGTGCCAGCAGCTTTCCCAAGAATGAAAAACTGTTTTTT.

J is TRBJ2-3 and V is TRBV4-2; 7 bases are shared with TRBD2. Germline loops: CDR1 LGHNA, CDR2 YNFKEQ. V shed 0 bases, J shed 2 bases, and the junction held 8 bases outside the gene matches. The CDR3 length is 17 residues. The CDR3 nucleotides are TGTGCCAGCAGCCAAGAGTTGGGCGGGGGAGACACAGATACGCAGTATTTT. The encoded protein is CASSQELGGGDTDTQYF.

CDR3 residues: CASSPGQALLYQETQYF. CDR3 DNA sequence: TGTGCCAGCAGCCCTGGCCAGGCGCTGCTGTACCAAGAGACCCAGTACTTC. V is TRBV7-9 and J is TRBJ2-5; D call uncertain. V dropped 5 bases and J dropped 0 bases, with 19 bases sitting between them. This CDR3 comprises 17 residues. In germline, CDR1 is SEHNR, CDR2 FQNEAQ (reference sequence).

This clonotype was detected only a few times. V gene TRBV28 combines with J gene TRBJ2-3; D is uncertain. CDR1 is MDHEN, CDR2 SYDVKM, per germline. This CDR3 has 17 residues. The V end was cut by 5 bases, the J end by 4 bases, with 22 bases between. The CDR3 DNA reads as TGTGCCAGCAGTCAACTTCTAGGGCTCCTGAGCTCAGATACGCAGTATTTT. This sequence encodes CASSQLLGLLSSDTQYF.

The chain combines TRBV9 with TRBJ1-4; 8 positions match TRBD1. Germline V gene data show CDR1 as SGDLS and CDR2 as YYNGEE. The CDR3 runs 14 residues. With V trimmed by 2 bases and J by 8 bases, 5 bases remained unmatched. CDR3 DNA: TGTGCCAGCAGCGTTTCAGGGGGCAGCGAAAAACTGTTTTTT. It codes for CASSVSGGSEKLFF.

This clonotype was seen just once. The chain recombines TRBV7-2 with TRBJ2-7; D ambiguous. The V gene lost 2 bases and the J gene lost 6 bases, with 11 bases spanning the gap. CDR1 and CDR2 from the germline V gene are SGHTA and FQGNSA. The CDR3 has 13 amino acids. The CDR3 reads CASSLISVGEQYF. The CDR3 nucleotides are TGTGCCAGCAGCTTAATTTCAGTGGGCGAGCAGTACTTC.

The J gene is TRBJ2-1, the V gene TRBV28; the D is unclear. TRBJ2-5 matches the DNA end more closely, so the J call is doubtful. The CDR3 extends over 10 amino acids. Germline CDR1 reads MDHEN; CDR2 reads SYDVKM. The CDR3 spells CASSLGAQYF. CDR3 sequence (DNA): TGTGCCAGCAGTTTAGGGGCCCAGTACTTC.

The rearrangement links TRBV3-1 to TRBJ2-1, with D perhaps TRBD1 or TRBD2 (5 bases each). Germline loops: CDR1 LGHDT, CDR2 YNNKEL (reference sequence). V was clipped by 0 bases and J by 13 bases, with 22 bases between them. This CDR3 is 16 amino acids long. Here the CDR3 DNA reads TGTGCCAGCAGCCAAGAGAGGCGGACCGGGACCGGCCACCAGTTCTTC. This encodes CASSQERRTGTGHQFF.

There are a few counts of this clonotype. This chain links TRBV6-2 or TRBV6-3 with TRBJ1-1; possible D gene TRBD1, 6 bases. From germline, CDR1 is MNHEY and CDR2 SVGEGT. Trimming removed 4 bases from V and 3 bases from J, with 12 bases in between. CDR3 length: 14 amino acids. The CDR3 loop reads CASSSHRVDTEAFF. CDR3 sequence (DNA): TGTGCCAGCAGTTCCCACAGGGTGGACACTGAAGCTTTCTTT.